The 22 T cell receptor beta chains below all came from one sample that was sequenced in a study of T cell responses to AZD1222 COVID-19 vaccine. Assay: immunoSEQ multiplex PCR; the TCRdb copy retains only in-frame clones and omits some. The sample has 150,000 or so clones; about nine tenths are singletons. The specimen was peripheral blood, collected on day 0 of AZD1222 vaccination. The receptors here all came from an adult in good health.

This chain connects TRBV7-2 to TRBJ2-1; D is undetermined. The V end lost 0 bases, the J end lost 7 bases, and 13 bases lay between the germline ends. Germline V gene sequence: CDR1 SGHTA, CDR2 FQGNSA. CDR3 length: 15 amino acids. The CDR3, as DNA: TGTGCCAGCAGCTTAGCGTCGGCCGGAAGGAATGAGCAGTTCTTC. Translated, it gives CASSLASAGRNEQFF.

This sequence joins TRBV19 and TRBJ1-2; D might be TRBD1 (5 bases). The CDR3 extends over 15 amino acids. The germline V gene has CDR1 LNHDA and CDR2 SQIVND (reference sequence). The germline V and J ends were trimmed by 0 bases and 0 bases, with 8 bases remaining between them. The CDR3 region has the DNA TGTGCCAGTAGTATAGATCAACAGGCTAACTATGGCTACACCTTC. Encoded protein: CASSIDQQANYGYTF.

The V call is TRBV6-5, the J call TRBJ1-5; 8 bases match TRBD1. The V and J ends lost 4 bases and 4 bases, in that order; junction bases with no gene match: 6. The CDR3 loop spans 15 amino acids. The germline CDR1 and CDR2 sequences are MNHEY and SVGAGI. The CDR3 loop is CASSSAGTGNQPQHF. The CDR3, as DNA: TGTGCCAGCAGTTCGGCCGGGACAGGAAATCAGCCCCAGCATTTT.

This clone was seen more than once but under ten times. The gene calls are TRBV6-2 or TRBV6-3 and TRBJ2-5; D is ambiguous. Germline CDR1 and CDR2: MNHEY and SVGEGT. The CDR3 totals 14 residues. Trimming took off 3 bases at V and 2 bases at J, with 10 bases between the two ends. The CDR3 reads CASSYSPRQETQYF. CDR3 coding DNA: TGTGCCAGCAGTTATAGCCCGAGGCAAGAGACCCAGTACTTC.

The rearrangement links TRBV7-3 to TRBJ1-1; 7 bases agree with TRBD1. The CDR3 loop spans 16 amino acids. V was clipped by 4 bases and J by 3 bases; unmatched bases: 11. Germline assignment: CDR1 SGHTA and CDR2 FQGTGA. Here the CDR3 reads CASSSFDSTGDTEAFF. The CDR3 coding sequence is TGTGCCAGCAGCTCCTTCGATTCAACAGGGGACACTGAAGCTTTCTTT.

This chain connects TRBV19 to TRBJ2-2, with 7 nucleotides matching TRBD1. The V gene end was trimmed by 4 bases and the J gene end by 7 bases; junction bases not matched to a gene: 3. CDR1 and CDR2 from the germline V gene are LNHDA and SQIVND (reference sequence). The CDR3 is made up of 13 amino acids. The CDR3 reads CASSRQGVGELFF. The CDR3 DNA is TGTGCCAGTAGTAGACAGGGCGTCGGGGAGCTGTTTTTT.

The chain combines TRBV5-4 with TRBJ2-2; the D gene is possibly TRBD1 (6 bases). Trimming cost V 1 base and J 6 bases, with 13 bases left between them. CDR3 length: 15 amino acids. Germline-derived CDR1 and CDR2 are SGHNT and YYREEE (reference sequence). The CDR3 loop reads CASSLKQGGSGELFF. CDR3 in DNA: TGTGCCAGCAGCTTGAAACAGGGTGGGTCCGGGGAGCTGTTTTTT.

The V gene is TRBV11-2, the J gene TRBJ2-1, with 10 positions matching TRBD2. The J segment lost 0 bases and the V segment lost 5 bases, leaving 4 bases of the junction unmatched. CDR3 length equals 16 residues. CDR1 and CDR2 from the germline V gene are SGHAT and FQNNGV. The CDR3 nucleotides are TGTGCCAGCAGCGACCTAGCGGGAGACTCCTACAATGAGCAGTTCTTC. Its translation: CASSDLAGDSYNEQFF.

V usage is TRBV2 and J usage is TRBJ1-2, with unresolved D. The germline CDR1 and CDR2 sequences are SNHLY and FYNNEI. The CDR3 length is 13 residues. Trimming shortened V by 2 bases and J by 10 bases, and 14 bases separated the two germline ends. The CDR3 DNA reads TGTGCCAGCAGTGAAAGGAACATCTCCTTCTACACCTTC. Its protein is CASSERNISFYTF.

The J gene is TRBJ1-5, the V gene TRBV19; D may be TRBD1 (5 bases). CDR3 size: 13 residues. Germline assignment: CDR1 LNHDA and CDR2 SQIVND (reference sequence). Trimming stripped 7 bases from V and 3 bases from J, with 10 bases between. CDR3 sequence (DNA): TGTGCCAGTAAATGGGGGTACAATCAGCCCCAGCATTTT. The encoded protein is CASKWGYNQPQHF. The complete variable domain, with remaining parts taken from reference TRBV19 and TRBJ1-5, reads DGGITQSPKYLFRKEGQNVTLSCEQNLNHDAMYWYRQDPGQGLRLIYYSQIVNDFQKGDIAEGYSVSREKKESFPLTVTSAQKNPTAFYLCASKWGYNQPQHFGDGTRLSIL.

V is TRBV18 and J is TRBJ2-7, with TRBD2 identical over 7 bases. J was trimmed by 2 bases and V by 2 bases; bases with no gene match: 6. This CDR3 has 15 amino acids. Germline values: CDR1 KGHSH, CDR2 LQKENI. CDR3 loop: CASSPSGGGTYEQYF. DNA of the CDR3: TGTGCCAGCTCACCATCGGGCGGGGGAACCTACGAGCAGTACTTC.

The CDR3 DNA reads TGTGCCAGCAGCTTAGGATGGCTTCAGGGGTGGGATCAGTACTTC. Its protein product is CASSLGWLQGWDQYF. V is TRBV7-4 and J is TRBJ2-7, with D possibly matching TRBD1 (6 bases). Germline loops: CDR1 SGHVT, CDR2 SQSDAQ. V was cut by 1 base and J by 10 bases, with 20 bases left in between. This CDR3 contains 15 residues. The full variable domain, with the rest looked up from reference TRBV7-4 and TRBJ2-7, is GAGVSQSPRYKVAKRGRDVALRCDSISGHVTLYWYRQTLGQGSEVLTYSQSDAQRDKSGRPSGRFSAERPERSVSTLKIQRTEQGDSAVYLCASSLGWLQGWDQYFGPGTRLTVT.

The rearrangement joins TRBV11-2 to TRBJ2-3; no clear D gene. The V gene's germline CDR1 is SGHAT and CDR2 FQNNGV. The CDR3 is 16 amino acids. V dropped 5 bases and J dropped 0 bases, with 15 bases sitting between them. The DNA for the CDR3 is TGTGCCAGCAGCCCTGGCGCTGGGCCGAGCACAGATACGCAGTATTTT. This sequence encodes CASSPGAGPSTDTQYF. Filled out from reference TRBV11-2 and TRBJ2-3, the complete variable domain reads EAGVAQSPRYKIIEKRQSVAFWCNPISGHATLYWYQQILGQGPKLLIQFQNNGVVDDSQLPKDRFSAERLKGVDSTLKIQPAKLEDSAVYLCASSPGAGPSTDTQYFGPGTRLTVL.

The genes are TRBV7-2 and TRBJ1-1; D is perhaps TRBD1 (5 bases). This CDR3 is 15 amino acids long. CDR1 is SGHTA, CDR2 FQGNSA, per germline. With 1 base removed from V and 3 bases from J, the gap between germline ends came to 12 bases. The DNA of the CDR3 is TGTGCCAGCAGCTTAGATTCAGGGAGTTACACTGAAGCTTTCTTT. The encoded protein is CASSLDSGSYTEAFF.

J is TRBJ1-2 and V is TRBV11-2; weak D call: TRBD1 (6 bases). The CDR3 spans 14 residues. Looked up from germline, CDR1 is SGHAT and CDR2 is FQNNGV. The V gene lost 3 bases and the J gene lost 4 bases, with 12 bases spanning the gap. The CDR3 loop is CASSFDRRSYGYTF. Written as DNA, the CDR3 is TGTGCCAGCAGCTTCGACAGGCGGTCCTATGGCTACACCTTC.

The chain carries TRBV19 and TRBJ1-2; D call uncertain. CDR1 is LNHDA, CDR2 SQIVND, per germline (reference sequence). This CDR3 has 14 residues. The V gene lost 9 bases and the J gene lost 4 bases, with 18 bases spanning the gap. CDR3 nucleotides: TGTGCCAGCATTCCCGGAGGTCCTGTCTATGGCTACACCTTC. Translated: CASIPGGPVYGYTF.

The chain combines TRBV19 with TRBJ1-6; a weak D match, TRBD1 (5 bases). The CDR3 is made up of 17 amino acids. Trimming removed 5 bases at V and 3 bases at J, with 17 bases between. CDR1 is LNHDA, CDR2 SQIVND, per germline (reference sequence). Here the CDR3 reads CASSESLYRIYNSPLHF. In DNA form, the CDR3 reads TGTGCCAGTAGTGAGTCGTTGTACAGGATCTATAATTCACCCCTCCACTTT.

DNA of the CDR3: TGCAGCGTTTTAACCCCAGAGTCCTACGAGCAGTACTTC. This sequence encodes CSVLTPESYEQYF. J is TRBJ2-7 and V is TRBV29-1; D gene uncertain. Trimming left V 5 bases short and J 1 base short, with 12 bases between. The CDR3 contains 13 residues. Per germline, CDR1 SQVTM and CDR2 ANQGSEA.

This clone has only one observation. This chain links TRBV27 with TRBJ1-5; weak D call: TRBD1 (5 bases). The germline V gene has CDR1 MNHEY and CDR2 SMNVEV (reference sequence). This CDR3 has 12 amino acids. Deletions cut 5 bases from V and 4 bases from J, with 6 bases between. CDR3 nucleotide sequence: TGTGCCAGCAGTCGGGGGAATCAGCCCCAGCATTTT. Translation gives CASSRGNQPQHF.

The chain uses TRBV19 and TRBJ2-1, with 7 bases matching TRBD1. CDR3 length equals 14 residues. Trimming at V came to 5 bases and at J to 5 bases, leaving 6 bases not matched to a gene. The V gene's germline CDR1 is LNHDA and CDR2 SQIVND (reference sequence). CDR3 amino acids: CASSHRDSHNEQFF. CDR3 in DNA: TGTGCCAGTAGTCACCGGGACAGCCACAATGAGCAGTTCTTC.

The chain is built from TRBV10-3 and TRBJ2-5; maybe TRBD1 (6 bases). Trimming cost V 4 bases and J 2 bases, with 11 bases left between them. The CDR3 is 14 amino acids. From germline, CDR1 is ENHRY and CDR2 SYGVKD. CDR3 region: CAISAGTLQETQYF. The CDR3 nucleotides read TGTGCCATCAGTGCCGGGACACTACAAGAGACCCAGTACTTC.

The CDR3 is CASSPEDRPIGYTF. CDR3 bases: TGTGCCAGCAGCCCCGAGGACAGGCCTATCGGCTACACCTTC. V is TRBV7-6 and J is TRBJ1-2, with TRBD1 matching 7 bases. The CDR3 is 14 amino acids. V trimming: 5 bases; J trimming: 8 bases; junction bases outside the gene matches: 11. CDR1 and CDR2 from the germline V gene are SGHVS and FNYEAQ.